Listed here are 21 T cell receptor beta chains from one sample, sequenced in a study of T cell responses to AZD1222 COVID-19 vaccine. Method: immunoSEQ multiplex PCR; TCRdb's copy keeps in-frame clones and lacks some. The sample shows 150,000 to 200,000 clones, roughly 92% of them seen only once. The specimen was peripheral blood, collected on day 0 of AZD1222 vaccination. The source is an adult in good health.

The V call is TRBV25-1, the J call TRBJ1-1, with 9 bases that match TRBD1. The CDR3 extends over 14 amino acids. J was trimmed by 3 bases and V by 4 bases; bases with no gene match: 3. Germline CDR1 is MGHDK and CDR2 is SYGVNS. The CDR3 region is CASSGTGADTEAFF. CDR3 sequence (DNA): TGTGCCAGCAGTGGGACAGGGGCTGACACTGAAGCTTTCTTT.

This rearrangement joins TRBV11-2 to TRBJ1-3, with no clear D. CDR1 is SGHAT and CDR2 is FQNNGV in the germline V gene. The germline V and J ends were trimmed by 7 bases and 0 bases, with 10 bases remaining between them. The CDR3 runs 14 residues. The CDR3 sequence: CASKLGSSGNTIYF. CDR3 in DNA: TGTGCCAGCAAGCTAGGGAGCTCTGGAAACACCATATATTTT.

The chain has TRBV7-2 and TRBJ1-3; 7 bases match TRBD1. From germline, CDR1 is SGHTA and CDR2 FQGNSA. The J segment lost 4 bases and the V segment lost 5 bases, leaving 8 bases of the junction unmatched. The CDR3 runs to 15 residues. The CDR3 spells CASSATGARGNTIYF. CDR3 DNA sequence: TGTGCCAGCAGCGCCACAGGGGCTCGAGGAAACACCATATATTTT.

The chain carries TRBV19 and TRBJ1-5; the D is unclear. Germline V gives CDR1 LNHDA, CDR2 SQIVND (reference sequence). The V and J ends lost 5 bases and 0 bases respectively, with 17 bases between them. The CDR3 contains 17 residues. CDR3 region: CASSPRGRSNSNQPQHF. CDR3 bases: TGTGCCAGTAGTCCTCGCGGACGGTCGAATAGCAATCAGCCCCAGCATTTT.

The rearrangement links TRBV9 to TRBJ2-1; D gene unclear. Trimming stripped 2 bases from V and 0 bases from J, with 6 bases between. Germline V gene sequence: CDR1 SGDLS, CDR2 YYNGEE. CDR3 length equals 14 residues. The CDR3 coding sequence is TGTGCCAGCAGCGTTTTCAGCTCCTACAATGAGCAGTTCTTC. This sequence encodes CASSVFSSYNEQFF. Complete variable domain (other parts from reference TRBV9 and TRBJ2-1): DSGVTQTPKHLITATGQRVTLRCSPRSGDLSVYWYQQSLDQGLQFLIQYYNGEERAKGNILERFSAQQFPDLHSELNLSSLELGDSALYFCASSVFSSYNEQFFGPGTRLTVL.

The chain uses TRBV5-1 and TRBJ2-1, with D uncertain. Between the trimmed V and J ends, which lost 0 bases and 5 bases, there was a span of 6 bases. Germline CDR1 and CDR2: SGHRS and YFSETQ. The CDR3 has 13 amino acids. Here the CDR3 reads CASSLGMDNEQFF. The CDR3 nucleotides are TGCGCCAGCAGCTTGGGAATGGACAATGAGCAGTTCTTC.

The rearrangement uses TRBV3-1 (or the pseudogene TRBV3-2) and TRBJ1-3, with a possible D match to TRBD1 (5 bases). The V end lost 4 bases, the J end lost 0 bases, and 16 bases lay between the germline ends. The CDR3 consists of 17 residues. Germline V gene data show CDR1 as LGHDT and CDR2 as YNNKEL (reference sequence). The CDR3 is CASSLLPGTSSGNTIYF. CDR3 DNA sequence: TGTGCCAGCAGCCTCCTTCCGGGGACTAGCTCTGGAAACACCATATATTTT.

The rearrangement links TRBV2 to TRBJ1-1; D remains ambiguous. The CDR3 contains 13 residues. Trimming pared 4 bases from V and 0 bases from J, leaving 6 bases between. Germline CDR1 SNHLY, CDR2 FYNNEI. In DNA form, the CDR3 reads TGTGCCAGCAGTGGGACGGTGAACACTGAAGCTTTCTTT. It translates to CASSGTVNTEAFF. Complete variable domain (other parts from reference TRBV2 and TRBJ1-1): EPEVTQTPSHQVTQMGQEVILRCVPISNHLYFYWYRQILGQKVEFLVSFYNNEISEKSEIFDDQFSVERPDGSNFTLKIRSTKLEDSAMYFCASSGTVNTEAFFGQGTRLTVV.

Here the CDR3 reads CASSYGPGSEKLFF. CDR3 DNA: TGTGCCAGCAGTTACGGGCCAGGGAGCGAAAAACTGTTTTTT. This chain links TRBV6-6 with TRBJ1-4; D is possibly TRBD1 (5 bases). Germline V CDR1 and CDR2: MNHNY, SVGAGI (reference sequence). V gave up 2 bases and J gave up 8 bases, with 12 bases separating them. The CDR3 sequence is 14 residues long.

The J gene is TRBJ2-7, the V gene TRBV5-1; no clear D. The CDR3 runs to 13 residues. V lost 6 bases, J lost 0 bases, and 10 bases lay in between. Germline assignment: CDR1 SGHRS and CDR2 YFSETQ. CDR3 protein: CASNAENSYEQYF. In DNA form, the CDR3 reads TGCGCCAGCAACGCAGAAAACTCCTACGAGCAGTACTTC.

The rearrangement joins TRBV7-9 to TRBJ1-1; D is undetermined. Looked up from germline, CDR1 is SEHNR and CDR2 is FQNEAQ (reference sequence). The CDR3 loop spans 14 amino acids. The ends were cut back, 1 base at V and 1 base at J, with 7 bases in the middle. CDR3 sequence: CASSLERRNTEAFF. CDR3 DNA sequence: TGTGCCAGCAGCTTAGAGCGCAGGAACACTGAAGCTTTCTTT. Based on the CDR3 plus reference TRBV7-9 and TRBJ1-1, the full variable domain is DTGVSQNPRHKITKRGQNVTFRCDPISEHNRLYWYRQTLGQGPEFLTYFQNEAQLEKSRLLSDRFSAERPKGSFSTLEIQRTEQGDSAMYLCASSLERRNTEAFFGQGTRLTVV.

V is TRBV11-2 and J is TRBJ2-3, with D tentatively TRBD2 (6 bases). The germline V gene has CDR1 SGHAT and CDR2 FQNNGV. The germline V and J ends were trimmed by 1 base and 2 bases, with 13 bases remaining between them. This CDR3 has 16 amino acids. As DNA, the CDR3 is TGTGCCAGCAGCTTAGGGGCGGGGCTCTTCACAGATACGCAGTATTTT. This codes for CASSLGAGLFTDTQYF.

The chain combines TRBV7-2 with TRBJ1-5; possibly TRBD1 for D (6 bases). The CDR3 contains 16 residues. Between the trimmed V and J ends, which lost 2 bases and 4 bases, there was a span of 15 bases. CDR1 and CDR2 (germline): SGHTA, FQGNSA. The CDR3 nucleotides are TGTGCCAGCAGCTTAAGGGCAGGGGATGGGAATCAGCCCCAGCATTTT. It is translated as CASSLRAGDGNQPQHF. Complete variable domain (other parts from reference TRBV7-2 and TRBJ1-5): GAGVSQSPSNKVTEKGKDVELRCDPISGHTALYWYRQSLGQGLEFLIYFQGNSAPDKSGLPSDRFSAERTGGSVSTLTIQRTQQEDSAVYLCASSLRAGDGNQPQHFGDGTRLSIL.

The chain links TRBV12-3 or TRBV12-4 to TRBJ1-1; D perhaps matches TRBD1 (5 bases). V lost 1 base and J lost 5, with 5 bases in between. CDR3 length: 12 residues. CDR3 coding DNA: TGTGCCAGCAGTTTAGGACAGACTGAAGCTTTCTTT. Amino acid sequence: CASSLGQTEAFF.

The CDR3 DNA reads as TGCAGCGTTCCGGGGACGGACGGAAACACCATATATTTT. This encodes CSVPGTDGNTIYF. The chain links TRBV29-1 to TRBJ1-3, with D possibly matching TRBD1 (5 bases). This CDR3 comprises 13 residues. Deletions cut 5 bases from V and 4 bases from J, with 12 bases between. CDR1 is SQVTM and CDR2 is ANQGSEA in the germline V gene. Drawing the rest from reference TRBV29-1 and TRBJ1-3, the complete variable domain is SAVISQKPSRDICQRGTSLTIQCQVDSQVTMMFWYRQQPGQSLTLIATANQGSEATYESGFVIDKFPISRPNLTFSTLTVSNMSPEDSSIYLCSVPGTDGNTIYFGEGSWLTVV.

V usage is TRBV6-2 or TRBV6-3 and J usage is TRBJ2-1, with no clear D. CDR1 is MNHEY and CDR2 is SVGEGT in the germline V gene. The CDR3 length is 16 residues. The V and J ends lost 5 bases and 0 bases respectively, with 14 bases between them. The DNA for the CDR3 is TGTGCCAGCAGTGACCCTGGCGGTAGCTCCTACAATGAGCAGTTCTTC. This encodes CASSDPGGSSYNEQFF.

The rearrangement uses TRBV30 and TRBJ1-1; TRBD1 might be the D (5 bases). The germline CDR1 and CDR2 sequences are GTSNPN and SVGIG (reference sequence). With 2 bases removed from V and 8 bases from J, the gap between germline ends came to 15 bases. This CDR3 is built from 13 residues. CDR3 sequence reads: CAWSKFEGTEAFF. In DNA form, the CDR3 reads TGTGCCTGGAGTAAGTTTGAGGGGACCGAAGCTTTCTTT.

The V and J genes are TRBV10-3 and TRBJ1-6, with D tentatively TRBD1 (5 bases). The V end was cut by 2 bases, the J end by 8 bases, with 10 bases between. Germline values: CDR1 ENHRY, CDR2 SYGVKD. This CDR3 is 14 amino acids long. CDR3 DNA: TGTGCCATCAGTGAGGGGGCAAATTATTCACCCCTCCACTTT. This encodes CAISEGANYSPLHF.

This chain links TRBV7-9 with TRBJ1-1; no clear D. V lost 2 bases, J lost 5 bases, and 9 bases lay in between. There are 13 residues in the CDR3. Germline V gene data show CDR1 as SEHNR and CDR2 as FQNEAQ (reference sequence). The CDR3 region is CASSLYAATEAFF. CDR3 DNA: TGTGCCAGCAGCTTATATGCCGCGACTGAAGCTTTCTTT.

This chain connects TRBV3-1 (or the pseudogene TRBV3-2) to TRBJ2-2, with TRBD2 identical over 9 bases. The CDR3 loop spans 18 amino acids. Germline assignment: CDR1 LGHDT and CDR2 YNNKEL (reference sequence). The V gene end was trimmed by 4 bases and the J gene end by 1 base; junction bases not matched to a gene: 10. The DNA of the CDR3 is TGTGCCAGCAGCCGGAGCGGGGGGCGTATTTTGAACACCGGGGAGCTGTTTTTT. Its protein is CASSRSGGRILNTGELFF.

The chain links TRBV9 to TRBJ2-1, with unresolved D. The CDR3 length is 15 residues. Trimming pared 0 bases from V and 6 bases from J, leaving 13 bases between. CDR1 SGDLS and CDR2 YYNGEE come from the germline V gene. The DNA of the CDR3 is TGTGCCAGCAGCGTAGGCGGTAATGTAGGCAATGAGCAGTTCTTC. Its translation: CASSVGGNVGNEQFF.